The source of this T cell receptor beta chain is a study of blood T cell repertoires in COVID-19 (dated by TCRdb to 2020 to 2021). Looking at the study overall: Collaborator samples came from the United States, Italy and Spain and covered acute and convalescent phases of COVID-19. The material from the prospective study consisted of cDNA or gDNA derived from T cells, B-cell-depleted T cells, or PBMCs. The dataset comprised deeply sampled blood TCRbeta repertoires from subjects exposed to, actively infected with, or recovered from COVID-19. The repertoires were released in a freely available public database intended as a resource for research on the immune response to SARS-CoV-2. Samples came from the ongoing ImmuneRACE study (first 160 participants) plus 1,254 subjects from 6 global collaborators. A de-identified subject ID, COVID-19 status, age in years and sex were almost always included in the sample metadata. Where available, HLA class I and class II types were taken from metadata supplied by the sample provider and were not determined by assay-based typing. Paper-wide results and their limitations: The amount of clinical and demographic metadata varied by source and participant and was provided uncurated.

The immunoSEQ Assay, a bias-controlled multiplex PCR, was used to amplify TCRbeta CDR3 regions from genomic DNA. The published analysis was carried out like this. Nucleated cell counts per sample were estimated from amplification of reference gene primers within the assay. To quantify the absolute abundance of each unique TCRbeta CDR3 rearrangement, sequence reads were collapsed and filtered. For each sample, productive Simpson clonality was calculated as the square root of Simpson's diversity index over productive rearrangements. Imported from immuneACCESS, the table was reduced by TCRdb to in-frame sequences with V and J called. These copies leave out some clones; in studies compared against another copy, an unresolved V gene accounts for under half, and the cause of the remainder is not known. For V, J and clone size, that table is used; D and trimming come from the DNA. Across this sample there are roughly 700,000 clones, with more than 80% seen only once. Roughly 0.25% of the sample rests with the top ten.

Notes on this clone: No cognate antigen has been identified for it. No much larger clone is present one base from it, and per-base qualities are unavailable.

The collaborating institutions used their own protocols to collect whole blood in K2EDTA tubes. For TCRbeta analysis, collaborators shipped samples in one of three forms: frozen whole blood, isolated PBMCs, or DNA extracted from either of those sample types. Reading the germline V gene gives CDR1 MGHRA and CDR2 YSYEKL. Clipping removes 5 bases from V and 4 bases from J, with 9 as the unmatched junction base count. The CDR3 starts with the cysteine, ends with the phenylalanine, and has 15 residues. Only the CDR3 part of the read is kept: 45 bases, read in frame from the first base. This TCR derives from a woman under 30 with acute or convalescent COVID-19. The receptor chain draws on TRBV4-1 and TRBJ1-1; a stretch of 8 junction bases matches TRBD1. The source material was peripheral blood. CDR3 reads: CASSDGQGGVTEAFF. The nucleotide sequence reads TGCGCCAGCAGCGATGGACAGGGTGGGGTCACTGAAGCTTTCTTT.